Shown below are 5 T cell receptor beta chains from a single sample sequenced in a study of blood T cell repertoires in COVID-19 (dated by TCRdb to about 2020). Libraries were prepared through the immunoSEQ multiplex PCR assay. TCRdb provides this immuneACCESS table in a form limited to in-frame rearrangements. Some clones are lacking; in checked studies, under half of them reflect an unresolved V gene, and why the rest are absent is not known. For this sample the table gives around 140,000 clones, of which 80% to 85% were detected only once. Clones ranked in the top ten supply around 8.8% of the sample. Source material: peripheral blood. These receptors were collected from a human donor in a cohort sampled during active COVID-19.

J is TRBJ2-7 and V is TRBV19; 8 bases agree with TRBD2. Looked up from germline, CDR1 is LNHDA and CDR2 is SQIVND (reference sequence). J was trimmed by 2 bases and V by 3 bases; bases with no gene match: 12. This CDR3 spans 17 amino acids. The CDR3 sequence is CASSIAGGSGSTYEQYF. The CDR3 region has the DNA TGTGCCAGTAGTATCGCGGGGGGTAGCGGGTCGACCTACGAGCAGTACTTC.

As concerns this clone: Other DNA sequences from this sample encode an identical CDR3 as well. This chain links TRBV12-3 or TRBV12-4 with TRBJ1-2; 8 nucleotides line up with TRBD1. Trimming took 5 bases from V and 8 from J; bases not matched to a gene: 4. The CDR3 totals 12 residues. CDR3 sequence (DNA): TGTGCCAGCAGTAACACAGGGGGGGGCTACACCTTC. Amino acid sequence: CASSNTGGGYTF.

This clone was seen once. The genes are TRBV6-4 and TRBJ2-7; TRBD2 is a possible D gene (5 bases). The CDR3 is made up of 15 amino acids. Germline-derived CDR1 and CDR2 are MRHNA and SNTAGT. Trimming removed 2 bases at V and 6 bases at J, with 17 bases between. The CDR3 sequence: CASSDTRRRICEQYF. CDR3 bases: TGTGCCAGCAGTGACACTAGGCGAAGGATTTGCGAGCAGTACTTC.

This clone has a handful of counts. This sequence joins TRBV5-1 and TRBJ1-2; 8 positions agree with TRBD1. Trimming removed 6 bases from V and 3 bases from J; junction bases left unmatched: 10. Germline assignment: CDR1 SGHRS and CDR2 YFSETQ. The CDR3 is 15 residues long. CDR3 DNA sequence: TGCGCCAGCACCCCATCGGACAGGGATCACTATGGCTACACCTTC. It encodes CASTPSDRDHYGYTF.

The CDR3 is CASSSGGSLQPQHF. The CDR3 DNA follows: TGTGCCAGCAGCTCGGGGGGCAGTCTCCAGCCCCAGCATTTT. The chain combines TRBV7-8 with TRBJ1-5, with D perhaps TRBD1 (6 bases). This CDR3 has 14 residues. The germline V gene has CDR1 SGHVS and CDR2 FQNEAQ. Trimming cost V 4 bases and J 7 bases, with 14 bases left between them.